A single sample is the source of the 24 T cell receptor beta chains below, sequenced in a study of CD8 T cells in ankylosing spondylitis. In TCRdb, the 5' RACE reads were re-called with MiXCR into one record per CDR3 protein. The sample records roughly 230,000 distinct CDR3 sequences, 18% being singletons. Sequenced material: blood, either unsorted or a sorted T cell fraction (not recorded which). The receptors originated from a male donor with ankylosing spondylitis or in good health (not recorded which).

This clonotype was counted between two and nine times. The rearrangement links TRBV10-3 to TRBJ2-5, with TRBD2 matching over 9 bases. The CDR3 is made up of 14 amino acids. After removal of 8 bases from V and 5 bases from J, the junction contained 9 bases not matched to a gene. Germline values: CDR1 ENHRY, CDR2 SYGVKD. In DNA, the CDR3 is TGTGCCATCCGTCCCGGCGGGGGGGTGGAGACCCAGTACTTC. Protein sequence: CAIRPGGGVETQYF.

CDR3 in DNA: TGCGCCAGCAGCCTTGAGGACGGAACCCAAGAGACCCAGTACTTC. It encodes CASSLEDGTQETQYF. The V and J genes are TRBV5-1 and TRBJ2-5; D gene uncertain. V shed 4 bases and J shed 1 base, with 14 bases lying between them. Germline V lookup: CDR1 SGHRS, CDR2 YFSETQ. The CDR3 has 15 amino acids. The full variable domain, in which reference TRBV5-1 and TRBJ2-5 provide the parts outside the CDR3, is KAGVTQTPRYLIKTRGQQVTLSCSPISGHRSVSWYQQTPGQGLQFLFEYFSETQRNKGNFPGRFSGRQFSNSRSEMNVSTLELGDSALYLCASSLEDGTQETQYFGPGTRLLVL.

The V gene is TRBV15, the J gene TRBJ2-1; D is ambiguous. CDR1 is LNHNV and CDR2 is YYDKDF in the germline V gene (reference sequence). V shed 3 bases and J shed 4 bases, with 7 bases lying between them. This CDR3 is built from 13 residues. The CDR3 loop is CATSSGSYNEQFF. In DNA form, the CDR3 reads TGTGCCACCAGCAGTGGATCATACAATGAGCAGTTCTTC.

This clonotype was observed a few times. This CDR3 reads CASSQGGLATNEQFF. In DNA, the CDR3 is TGTGCCAGCAGTCAAGGCGGACTAGCGACGAATGAGCAGTTCTTC. J is TRBJ2-1 and V is TRBV6-1; 9 bases line up with TRBD2. The CDR3 is made up of 15 amino acids. The trim removed 5 bases at V and 7 bases at J, leaving 9 bases unmatched. The germline V gene has CDR1 MNHNS and CDR2 SASEGT.

The J gene is TRBJ2-5, the V gene TRBV12-3 or TRBV12-4; 7 nucleotides agree with TRBD2. The CDR3 spans 16 residues. After removal of 3 bases from V and 5 bases from J, the junction contained 12 bases not matched to a gene. The CDR3 region has the DNA TGTGCCAGCAGTTTTTTCGGCGGGAGAAGTCAGGAGACCCAGTACTTC. This translates into CASSFFGGRSQETQYF.

The sample holds a few counts of this clonotype. The gene calls are TRBV7-8 and TRBJ2-1; 10 bases align to TRBD2. The CDR3 is made up of 19 amino acids. The V gene end was trimmed by 2 bases and the J gene end by 9 bases; junction bases not matched to a gene: 19. Germline V gene lookup returns CDR1 SGHVS and CDR2 FQNEAQ. CDR3 amino acids: CASSLYPAQWLAGDGEQFF. The CDR3 DNA reads TGTGCCAGCAGCTTATACCCTGCCCAATGGCTAGCGGGAGACGGTGAGCAGTTCTTC. The whole variable domain, filled in from reference TRBV7-8 and TRBJ2-1, reads GAGVSQSPRYKVAKRGQDVALRCDPISGHVSLFWYQQALGQGPEFLTYFQNEAQLDKSGLPSDRFFAERPEGSVSTLKIQRTQQEDSAVYLCASSLYPAQWLAGDGEQFFGPGTRLTVL.

J is TRBJ1-1 and V is TRBV5-6, with D hard to call. CDR1 is SGHDT and CDR2 is YYEEEE in the germline V gene. This CDR3 has 12 residues. Trimming left V 2 bases short and J 7 bases short, with 9 bases between. In nucleotides, the CDR3 is TGTGCCAGCAGCTTCAGCCGGTATGAAGCTTTCTTT. Amino acid sequence: CASSFSRYEAFF.

This clonotype was detected many times. J is TRBJ2-1 and V is TRBV11-2; D possibly uses TRBD1 or TRBD2 (5 bases each). The CDR3 is 12 amino acids. Germline V gene lookup returns CDR1 SGHAT and CDR2 FQNNGV. V was pared by 5 bases and J by 7 bases, with 9 bases between. DNA of the CDR3: TGTGCCAGCAGCCCGGGACGTAATGAGCAGTTCTTC. Translating it yields CASSPGRNEQFF.

This clonotype came up many times. The chain couples TRBV4-1 to TRBJ1-4; 12 bases agree with TRBD1. The CDR3 consists of 17 residues. CDR1 MGHRA and CDR2 YSYEKL come from the germline V gene. The trim removed 2 bases at V and 4 bases at J, leaving 5 bases unmatched. For the CDR3, the DNA is TGCGCCAGCAGCCAACCGGGACAGGGGGCGTTTAATGAAAAACTGTTTTTT. It yields the protein CASSQPGQGAFNEKLFF.

This clonotype was picked up many times. This chain joins TRBV12-3 or TRBV12-4 and TRBJ1-1; D not certain. This CDR3 comprises 11 residues. V shed 0 bases and J shed 4 bases, with 0 bases lying between them. CDR3 region: CASSLATEAFF. CDR3 nucleotide sequence: TGTGCCAGCAGTTTAGCCACTGAAGCTTTCTTT.

Many counts were recorded for this clonotype. V usage is TRBV29-1 and J usage is TRBJ2-1; D uncertain. Germline V gene lookup returns CDR1 SQVTM and CDR2 ANQGSEA. CDR3 length equals 16 residues. The V end was cut by 3 bases, the J end by 2 bases, with 17 bases between. In nucleotides, the CDR3 is TGCAGCGTTGAGTATTTGGGTAGCCGGACCTACAATGAGCAGTTCTTC. It is translated as CSVEYLGSRTYNEQFF.

This clonotype was picked up a small number of times. The V and J genes are TRBV4-1 and TRBJ2-5, with 8 positions matching TRBD2. CDR1 and CDR2 from the germline V gene are MGHRA and YSYEKL. The CDR3 is 17 residues long. J gave up 2 bases and V 3 bases, and 11 bases lay outside the gene matches. As DNA, the CDR3 is TGCGCCAGCAGCCACCGGACCCCACTAGCGGCACAAGAGACCCAGTACTTC. Translating it yields CASSHRTPLAAQETQYF.

This chain uses TRBV6-4 with TRBJ2-1; 10 positions match TRBD2. CDR3 length: 15 residues. The germline V gene encodes CDR1 MRHNA and CDR2 SNTAGT. The trim removed 3 bases at V and 4 bases at J, leaving 3 bases unmatched. In DNA, the CDR3 is TGTGCCAGCAGTGATGAACTAGCGGGGTACAATGAGCAGTTCTTC. Translated, it gives CASSDELAGYNEQFF.

This clonotype showed up just a few times. This chain connects TRBV20-1 to TRBJ2-7; 9 bases fit TRBD1. In germline, CDR1 is DFQATT, CDR2 SNEGSKA (reference sequence). This CDR3 is 14 amino acids long. Trimming cost V 5 bases and J 0 bases; bases outside gene matches: 5. CDR3 coding DNA: TGCAGTGCTGGGACAGGGACCTACTCCTACGAGCAGTACTTC. Translated, it gives CSAGTGTYSYEQYF.

The chain recombines TRBV29-1 with TRBJ2-7, with 9 bases aligning to TRBD2. Germline V gene sequence: CDR1 SQVTM, CDR2 ANQGSEA. CDR3 length: 12 residues. The V and J ends lost 5 bases and 4 bases, in that order; junction bases with no gene match: 3. The CDR3 loop reads CSVSLAGYEQYF. The CDR3 DNA follows: TGCAGCGTTTCCCTAGCGGGGTACGAGCAGTACTTC.

This clonotype has a handful of counts. The rearrangement uses TRBV12-5 and TRBJ2-5; no firm D call. The CDR3 covers 13 residues. Germline V gene sequence: CDR1 LGHNT, CDR2 FRNRAP. V gave up 1 base and J gave up 7 bases, with 10 bases separating them. The CDR3 here is CASGLGAGGTQYF. DNA of the CDR3: TGTGCTAGTGGTTTGGGAGCAGGCGGGACCCAGTACTTC.

The sample holds a few counts of this clonotype. V and J are TRBV4-1 and TRBJ1-4, with D perhaps matching TRBD1 (6 bases). CDR3 length: 15 residues. The V end lost 4 bases, the J end lost 8 bases, and 17 bases lay between the germline ends. Germline CDR1 reads MGHRA; CDR2 reads YSYEKL. The CDR3, as DNA: TGCGCCAGCAGCCTAAAGGGGGGCCTTGGGGAAAAACTGTTTTTT. Its protein product is CASSLKGGLGEKLFF.

The chain uses TRBV7-9 and TRBJ1-2; D gene unclear. Looked up from germline, CDR1 is SEHNR and CDR2 is FQNEAQ (reference sequence). The CDR3 runs to 16 residues. V gave up 5 bases and J gave up 6 bases, with 22 bases separating them. The CDR3 bases are TGTGCCAGCAGCCAATTACGGACGGAGTTCATAGATGGCTACACCTTC. This encodes CASSQLRTEFIDGYTF.

V gene TRBV6-2 or TRBV6-3 combines with J gene TRBJ1-5; a possible D gene is TRBD1 (5 bases). In germline, CDR1 is MNHEY, CDR2 SVGEGT. The CDR3 spans 16 residues. V gave up 2 bases and J gave up 0 bases, with 11 bases separating them. The CDR3 DNA sequence: TGTGCCAGCAGTTACGTTGGGGGAGATAGCAATCAGCCCCAGCATTTT. This translates into CASSYVGGDSNQPQHF.

The chain carries TRBV29-1 and TRBJ2-7; D not resolved. Germline CDR1 reads SQVTM; CDR2 reads ANQGSEA. The CDR3 is made up of 11 amino acids. V was pared by 3 bases and J by 3 bases, with 6 bases between. This CDR3 reads CSVDGLYEQYF. Written as DNA, the CDR3 is TGCAGCGTTGACGGTCTCTACGAGCAGTACTTC.

The rearrangement joins TRBV15 to TRBJ2-1; D remains unclear. CDR3 size: 16 residues. Trimming shortened V by 5 bases and J by 4 bases, and 18 bases separated the two germline ends. Germline CDR1 reads LNHNV; CDR2 reads YYDKDF (reference sequence). CDR3: CATSDALAVQYNEQFF. For the CDR3, the DNA is TGTGCCACCAGCGACGCCTTAGCAGTACAATACAATGAGCAGTTCTTC.

In its sample, this clonotype was seen many times. V gene TRBV4-1 combines with J gene TRBJ2-7, with unresolved D. Germline lookup yields CDR1 MGHRA and CDR2 YSYEKL. Trimming shortened V by 3 bases and J by 5 bases, and 14 bases separated the two germline ends. The CDR3 length is 14 residues. The CDR3 loop is CASSHIDLPHEQYF. The CDR3 nucleotides read TGCGCCAGCAGCCATATCGACTTGCCCCACGAGCAGTACTTC.

The V gene is TRBV20-1, the J gene TRBJ2-7; weak D call: TRBD1 (5 bases). This CDR3 is built from 13 residues. The V end lost 3 bases, the J end lost 3 bases, and 12 bases lay between the germline ends. Germline V gives CDR1 DFQATT, CDR2 SNEGSKA (reference sequence). The CDR3, as DNA: TGCAGTGCTAGCGGCAGGGCAAGCTACGAGCAGTACTTC. Residues: CSASGRASYEQYF.

This rearrangement joins TRBV11-2 to TRBJ1-5; 7 bases agree with TRBD1. The V segment lost 2 bases and the J segment 0 bases; nucleotides outside the gene matches: 10. The CDR3 runs 18 residues. Germline V gene data show CDR1 as SGHAT and CDR2 as FQNNGV. CDR3 sequence (DNA): TGTGCCAGCAGCTTACACACGAGGGGACAGATTAGCAATCAGCCCCAGCATTTT. Amino acid sequence: CASSLHTRGQISNQPQHF. The full variable domain, in which reference TRBV11-2 and TRBJ1-5 provide the parts outside the CDR3, is EAGVAQSPRYKIIEKRQSVAFWCNPISGHATLYWYQQILGQGPKLLIQFQNNGVVDDSQLPKDRFSAERLKGVDSTLKIQPAKLEDSAVYLCASSLHTRGQISNQPQHFGDGTRLSIL.